This T cell receptor beta chain emerged from a study of blood T cell repertoires in COVID-19. Study in general: Samples representing acute and convalescent COVID-19 were sourced from the United States, Italy and Spain. From T cells, B-cell-depleted T cells, or PBMCs came the material, which was cDNA or gDNA.

The CDR3 contains 15 residues. The germline CDR1 and CDR2 sequences are LNHDA and SQIVND (reference sequence). The V gene lost 2 bases and the J gene lost 7 bases, with 15 bases spanning the gap. Per the original data handling: Quantification of nucleated cells was approximated via reference gene primer amplification. Sequencing was performed with immunoSEQ multiplex PCR; in TCRdb, only in-frame clones are kept and a portion is missing. For V, J and clone size, that table is used; D and trimming come from the DNA. The sample includes around 270,000 clones, approximately 86% of them seen just once. This TCR was sampled from a woman aged 55-70 years with COVID-19, enrolled during active disease. The rearrangement uses TRBV19 and TRBJ1-5; D uncertain. Source material: peripheral blood. The CDR3 DNA sequence: TGTGCCAGTAGTATAAACGCGAGGGAATACCAGCCCCAGCATTTT. Its translation is CASSINAREYQPQHF.